This T cell receptor (beta chain) was identified in a study of T cells in Graves' hyperthyroidism and ophthalmopathy. Study details: Staff took peripheral blood when the initial diagnosis was made, before any treatment began.

The investigators amplified TCR beta CDR3 regions from RNA transcripts. During a first-round RT-PCR of the TCR CDR3, the HTBI primer set was used. TCRdb fed the multiplex PCR reads into MiXCR, producing one record per CDR3 protein. Here the sample spans around 300,000 distinct CDR3 sequences, approximately 14% being singletons. This clonotype was counted many times. The CDR3 loop spans 11 amino acids. Germline V gives CDR1 SNHLY, CDR2 FYNNEI. The V end lost 4 bases, the J end lost 5 bases, and 3 bases lay between the germline ends. Patients with uncontrolled infections, other autoimmune diseases, pregnancy or lactation were excluded. Source material for PBMCs was over 8 ml fresh peripheral blood.

Sample: blood. The gene calls are TRBV2 and TRBJ2-1; D uncertain. The source is a woman aged 25-40 years with Graves' hyperthyroidism. The CDR3 loop reads CASSANNEQFF. The CDR3, as DNA: TGTGCCAGCAGTGCGAACAATGAGCAGTTCTTC.